The clone carrying this TCR beta chain has only a few counts. The sample belongs to a study of cytomegalovirus exposure and HLA in healthy donors. Researchers ran the PCR with 60 Vbeta and 13 Jbeta primers. TCRdb keeps only in-frame clones here, not all; method: immunoSEQ multiplex PCR. The profile shows more than 150,000 clones, 70% to 90% of them singletons. V gave up 1 base and J gave up 6 bases, with 12 bases separating them. The CDR3 totals 15 residues. Germline V gene lookup returns CDR1 SEHNR and CDR2 FQNEAQ (reference sequence). The J gene is TRBJ1-4, the V gene TRBV7-9, with a tentative D call TRBD1 (5 bases). The TCR originated in a man aged 18 to 30 in good health and CMV-seropositive. Sequenced: PBMCs. The CDR3 here is CASSLEGRADEKLFF. The CDR3 DNA sequence: TGTGCCAGCAGCTTAGAGGGGAGGGCGGATGAAAAACTGTTTTTT.